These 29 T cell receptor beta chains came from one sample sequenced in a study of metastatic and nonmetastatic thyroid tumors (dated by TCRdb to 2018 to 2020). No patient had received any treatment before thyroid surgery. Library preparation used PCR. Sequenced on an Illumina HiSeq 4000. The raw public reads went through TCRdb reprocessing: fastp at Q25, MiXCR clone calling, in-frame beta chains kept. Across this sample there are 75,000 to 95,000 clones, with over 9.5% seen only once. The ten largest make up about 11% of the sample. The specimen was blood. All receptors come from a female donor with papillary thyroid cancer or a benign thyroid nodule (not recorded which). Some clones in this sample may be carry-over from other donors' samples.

DNA of the CDR3: TGTGCCGCCTCAACACCGGGACTAGAAGAGACCCAGTACTTC. Its protein is CAASTPGLEETQYF. This chain joins TRBV24-1 and TRBJ2-5; 8 nucleotides align to TRBD2. After removal of 12 bases from V and 3 bases from J, the junction contained 11 bases not matched to a gene. CDR3 length: 14 amino acids. Germline CDR1 reads KGHDR; CDR2 reads SFDVKD.

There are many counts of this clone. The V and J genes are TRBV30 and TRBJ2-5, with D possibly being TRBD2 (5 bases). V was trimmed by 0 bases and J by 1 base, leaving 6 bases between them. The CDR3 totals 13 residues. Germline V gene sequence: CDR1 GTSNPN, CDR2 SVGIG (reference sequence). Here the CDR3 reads CAWSVDFQETQYF. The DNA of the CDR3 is TGTGCCTGGAGTGTGGACTTCCAAGAGACCCAGTACTTC.

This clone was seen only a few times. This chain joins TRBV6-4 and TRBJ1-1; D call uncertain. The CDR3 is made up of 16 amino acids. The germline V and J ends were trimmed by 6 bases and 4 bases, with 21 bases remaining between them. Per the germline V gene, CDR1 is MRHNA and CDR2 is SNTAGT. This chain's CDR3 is CASSKERLGLGTEAFF. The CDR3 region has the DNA TGTGCCAGCAGCAAAGAGAGATTAGGACTGGGCACTGAAGCTTTCTTT.

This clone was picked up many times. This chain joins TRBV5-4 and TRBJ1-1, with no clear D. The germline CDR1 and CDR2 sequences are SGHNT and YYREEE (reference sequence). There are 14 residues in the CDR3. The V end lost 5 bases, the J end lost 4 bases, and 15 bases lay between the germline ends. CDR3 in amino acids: CASRAPGSGTEAFF. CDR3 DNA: TGTGCCAGCAGAGCCCCGGGAAGTGGCACTGAAGCTTTCTTT.

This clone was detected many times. CDR3 DNA: TGTGCCAGCAGCGCCACACAGGGCCGGGGAGAGACCCAGTACTTC. Amino acids: CASSATQGRGETQYF. The chain carries TRBV9 and TRBJ2-5; D possibly corresponds to TRBD1 (6 bases). Trimming removed 3 bases from V and 4 bases from J, with 16 bases in between. This CDR3 has 15 residues. The germline V gene encodes CDR1 SGDLS and CDR2 YYNGEE.

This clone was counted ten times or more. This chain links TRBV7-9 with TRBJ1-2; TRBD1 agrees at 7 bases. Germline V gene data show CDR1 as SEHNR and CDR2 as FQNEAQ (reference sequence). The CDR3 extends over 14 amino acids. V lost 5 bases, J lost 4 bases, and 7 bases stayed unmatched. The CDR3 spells CASSHGTASYGYTF. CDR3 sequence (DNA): TGTGCCAGCAGCCACGGGACAGCCAGCTATGGCTACACCTTC.

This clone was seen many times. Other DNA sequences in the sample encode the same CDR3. This chain's CDR3 is CASSQGTGNYEQYF. CDR3 in DNA: TGCGCCAGCAGCCAAGGGACGGGCAACTACGAGCAGTACTTC. The V and J genes are TRBV4-3 and TRBJ2-7; D uncertain. Germline CDR1 and CDR2: LGHNA and YSLEER. The V end was cut by 1 base, the J end by 3 bases, with 10 bases between. CDR3 size: 14 residues.

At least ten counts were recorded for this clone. Here the CDR3 DNA reads TGTGCCAGCTCCGAGAAGACAGGGACTGAAGCTTTCTTT. Its translation: CASSEKTGTEAFF. This chain links TRBV18 with TRBJ1-1; 7 nucleotides agree with TRBD1. The V gene end was trimmed by 6 bases and the J gene end by 5 bases; junction bases not matched to a gene: 6. The germline V gene has CDR1 KGHSH and CDR2 LQKENI. The CDR3 runs to 13 residues.

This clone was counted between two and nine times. The CDR3 nucleotides read TGTGCCAGCAGCCTAATGGGGGAGCAGTACTTC. This codes for CASSLMGEQYF. V gene TRBV28 combines with J gene TRBJ2-7; unclear D gene. Germline V gives CDR1 MDHEN, CDR2 SYDVKM. V lost 6 bases and J 7 bases, leaving 10 bases between the germline ends. This CDR3 contains 11 residues.

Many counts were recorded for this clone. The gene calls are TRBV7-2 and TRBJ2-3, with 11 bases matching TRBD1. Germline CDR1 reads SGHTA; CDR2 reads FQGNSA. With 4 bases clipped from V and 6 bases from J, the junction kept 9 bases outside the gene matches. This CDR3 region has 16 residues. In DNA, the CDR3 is TGTGCCAGCAGCTCGCCACGGACAGGGGGCGGGGATACGCAGTATTTT. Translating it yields CASSSPRTGGGDTQYF.

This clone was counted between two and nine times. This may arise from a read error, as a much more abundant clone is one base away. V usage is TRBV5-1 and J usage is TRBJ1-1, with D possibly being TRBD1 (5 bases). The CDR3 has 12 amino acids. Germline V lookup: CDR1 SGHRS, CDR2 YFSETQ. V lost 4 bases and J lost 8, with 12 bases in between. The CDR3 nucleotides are TGCGCCAGCAGCCGCCAGACAGTAGAAGCTTTCTTT. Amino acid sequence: CASSRQTVEAFF.

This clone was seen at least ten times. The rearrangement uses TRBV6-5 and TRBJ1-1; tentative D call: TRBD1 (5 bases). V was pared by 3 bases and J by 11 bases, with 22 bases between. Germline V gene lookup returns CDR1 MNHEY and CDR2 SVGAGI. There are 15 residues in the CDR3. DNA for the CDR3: TGTGCCAGCAGTTATGCGGAGGGACTCCCCCAGATGGCTTTCTTT. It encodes CASSYAEGLPQMAFF.

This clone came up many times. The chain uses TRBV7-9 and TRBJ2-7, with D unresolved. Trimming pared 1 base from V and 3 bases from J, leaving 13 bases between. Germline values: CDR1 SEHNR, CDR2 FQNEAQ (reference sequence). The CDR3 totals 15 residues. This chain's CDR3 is CASSLGVQKNYEQYF. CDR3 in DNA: TGTGCCAGCAGCTTAGGTGTACAGAAAAACTACGAGCAGTACTTC.

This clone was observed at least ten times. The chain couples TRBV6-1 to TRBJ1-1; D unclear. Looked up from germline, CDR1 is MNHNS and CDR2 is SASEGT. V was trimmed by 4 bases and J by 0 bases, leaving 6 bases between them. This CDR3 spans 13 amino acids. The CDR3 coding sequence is TGTGCCAGCAGTGGACAAATGAACACTGAAGCTTTCTTT. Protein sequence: CASSGQMNTEAFF.

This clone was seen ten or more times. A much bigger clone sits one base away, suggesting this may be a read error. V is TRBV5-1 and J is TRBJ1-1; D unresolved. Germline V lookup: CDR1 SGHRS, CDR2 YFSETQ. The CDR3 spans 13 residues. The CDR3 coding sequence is TGCGCCAGCAGCCCCTTCGGGGAGAATCAAGCTTCCTTT. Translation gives CASSPFGENQASF.

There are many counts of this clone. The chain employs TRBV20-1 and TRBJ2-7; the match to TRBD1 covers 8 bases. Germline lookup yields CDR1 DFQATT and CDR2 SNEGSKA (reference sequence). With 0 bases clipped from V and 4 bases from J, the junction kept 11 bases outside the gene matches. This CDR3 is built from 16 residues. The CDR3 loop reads CSARDLGTGEGYEQYF. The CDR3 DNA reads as TGCAGTGCTAGAGATCTCGGGACAGGTGAAGGATACGAGCAGTACTTC.

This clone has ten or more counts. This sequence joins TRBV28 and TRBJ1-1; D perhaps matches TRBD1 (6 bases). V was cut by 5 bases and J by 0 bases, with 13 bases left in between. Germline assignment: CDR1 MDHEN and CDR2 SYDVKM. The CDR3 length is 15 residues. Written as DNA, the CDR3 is TGTGCCAGCAGTGCCCCGGACAGATTGAACACTGAAGCTTTCTTT. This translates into CASSAPDRLNTEAFF.

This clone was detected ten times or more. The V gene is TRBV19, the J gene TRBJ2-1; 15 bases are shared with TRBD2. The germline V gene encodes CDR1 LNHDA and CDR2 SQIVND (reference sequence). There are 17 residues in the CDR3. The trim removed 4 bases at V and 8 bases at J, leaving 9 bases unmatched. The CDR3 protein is CASSTMRTSGRGDEQFF. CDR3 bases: TGTGCCAGTAGTACCATGCGGACTAGCGGGAGGGGGGATGAGCAGTTCTTC. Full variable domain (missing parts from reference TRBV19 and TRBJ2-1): DGGITQSPKYLFRKEGQNVTLSCEQNLNHDAMYWYRQDPGQGLRLIYYSQIVNDFQKGDIAEGYSVSREKKESFPLTVTSAQKNPTAFYLCASSTMRTSGRGDEQFFGPGTRLTVL.

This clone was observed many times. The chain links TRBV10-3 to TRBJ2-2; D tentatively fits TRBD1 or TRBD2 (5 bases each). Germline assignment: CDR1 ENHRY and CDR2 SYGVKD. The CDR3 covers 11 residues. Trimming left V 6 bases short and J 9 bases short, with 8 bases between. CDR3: CAIRGERELFF. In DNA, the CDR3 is TGTGCCATCAGGGGGGAAAGGGAGCTGTTTTTT.

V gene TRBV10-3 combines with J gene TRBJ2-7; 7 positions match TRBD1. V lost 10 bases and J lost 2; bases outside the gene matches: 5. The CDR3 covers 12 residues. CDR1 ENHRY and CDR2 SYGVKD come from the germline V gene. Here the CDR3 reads CATWDSTYEQYF. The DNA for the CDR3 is TGTGCCACTTGGGACAGCACCTACGAGCAGTACTTC.

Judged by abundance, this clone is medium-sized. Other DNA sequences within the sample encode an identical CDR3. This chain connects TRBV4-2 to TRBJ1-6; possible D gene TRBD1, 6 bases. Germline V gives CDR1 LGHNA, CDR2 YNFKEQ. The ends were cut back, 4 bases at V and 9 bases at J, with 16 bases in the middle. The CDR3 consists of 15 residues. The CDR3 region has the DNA TGTGCCAGCAGCCCTAGTCACAGGGAGGGTTCACCCCTCCACTTT. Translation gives CASSPSHREGSPLHF.

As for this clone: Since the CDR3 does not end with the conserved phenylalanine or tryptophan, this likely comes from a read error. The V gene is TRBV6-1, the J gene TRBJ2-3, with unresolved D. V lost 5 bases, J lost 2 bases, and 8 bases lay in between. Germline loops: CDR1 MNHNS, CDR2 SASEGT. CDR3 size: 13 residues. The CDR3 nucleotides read TGTGCCAGCAGTAGGGCACACACAGATACGCAGTATCTT. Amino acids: CASSRAHTDTQYL.

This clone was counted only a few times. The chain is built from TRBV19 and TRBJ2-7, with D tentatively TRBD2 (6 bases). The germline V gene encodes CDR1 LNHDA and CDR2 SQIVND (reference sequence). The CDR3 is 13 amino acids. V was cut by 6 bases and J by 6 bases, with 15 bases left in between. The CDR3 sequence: CASRTAFGGEQYF. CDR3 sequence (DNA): TGTGCCAGTAGGACAGCCTTCGGGGGCGAGCAGTACTTC.

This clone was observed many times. Written as DNA, the CDR3 is TGTGCCAGTAACCAGGCGAACACCGGGGAGCTGTTTTTT. Amino acids: CASNQANTGELFF. The chain carries TRBV19 and TRBJ2-2; D is ambiguous. The germline V and J ends were trimmed by 7 bases and 0 bases, with 6 bases remaining between them. Germline loops: CDR1 LNHDA, CDR2 SQIVND (reference sequence). This CDR3 has 13 amino acids.

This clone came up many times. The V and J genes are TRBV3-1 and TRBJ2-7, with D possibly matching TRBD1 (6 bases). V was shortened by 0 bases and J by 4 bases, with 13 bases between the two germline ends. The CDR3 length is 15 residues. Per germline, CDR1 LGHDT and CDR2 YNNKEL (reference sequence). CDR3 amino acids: CASSQEWGRGYEQYF. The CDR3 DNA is TGTGCCAGCAGCCAAGAATGGGGGCGCGGGTACGAGCAGTACTTC.

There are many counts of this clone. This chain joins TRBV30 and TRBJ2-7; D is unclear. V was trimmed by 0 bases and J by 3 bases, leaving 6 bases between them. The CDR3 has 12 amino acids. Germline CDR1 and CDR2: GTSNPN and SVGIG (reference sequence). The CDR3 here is CAWSVNGYEQYF. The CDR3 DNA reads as TGTGCCTGGAGTGTAAACGGCTACGAGCAGTACTTC.

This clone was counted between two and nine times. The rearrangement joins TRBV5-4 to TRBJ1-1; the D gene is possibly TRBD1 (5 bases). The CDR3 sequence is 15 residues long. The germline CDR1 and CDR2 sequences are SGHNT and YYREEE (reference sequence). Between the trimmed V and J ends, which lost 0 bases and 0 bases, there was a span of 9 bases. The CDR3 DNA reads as TGTGCCAGCAGCTTGGAGACAGTCATGAACACTGAAGCTTTCTTT. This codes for CASSLETVMNTEAFF.

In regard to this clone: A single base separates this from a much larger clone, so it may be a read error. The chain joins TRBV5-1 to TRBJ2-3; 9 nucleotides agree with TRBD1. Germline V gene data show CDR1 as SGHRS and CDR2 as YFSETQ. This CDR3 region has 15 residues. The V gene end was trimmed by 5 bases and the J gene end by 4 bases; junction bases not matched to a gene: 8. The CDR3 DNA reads TGCGCCAGCAGTCGGACAGGGGATAACTCAGATACGCAGTATTTT. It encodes CASSRTGDNSDTQYF.

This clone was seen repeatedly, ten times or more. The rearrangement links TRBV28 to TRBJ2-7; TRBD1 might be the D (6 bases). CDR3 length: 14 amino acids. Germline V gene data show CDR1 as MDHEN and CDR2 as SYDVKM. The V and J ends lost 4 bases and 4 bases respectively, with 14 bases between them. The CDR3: CASSSGHLQYEQYF. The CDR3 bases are TGTGCCAGCAGTTCGGGACACCTACAGTACGAGCAGTACTTC.